Listed here are 10 T cell receptor beta chains from one sample, sequenced in a study of Ad26.COV2.S vaccination and SARS-CoV-2 variants (dated by TCRdb to the early 2020s). The library was obtained by the immunoSEQ multiplex PCR assay. TCRdb stores this immuneACCESS table with in-frame sequences only. Part of the clones is absent; in the studies checked, under half of the shortfall reflects unresolved V genes, and no reason is known for the rest. Within this sample are about 680,000 clones, with 80% to 90% of them counted one time only. The ten top clones hold roughly 1.5% of the sample. The meaning of the sample's treatment or condition label: roughly 19 received Ad26.COV2.S at low or high dose, single or two shots; several received placebo; per-sample allocation not given. Repertoires of vaccine and placebo recipients were sequenced from samples collected on day 63 after the first injection. The sample in question was peripheral blood, obtained in a trial of Ad26.COV2.S vaccine versus placebo. These receptor sequences come from a person aged 18 to 65 who received the Ad26.COV2.S COVID-19 vaccine or a placebo.

This chain connects TRBV5-4 to TRBJ1-2, with D maybe TRBD1 (5 bases). Trimming removed 0 bases from V and 8 bases from J, with 14 bases in between. This CDR3 has 14 amino acids. Germline V gives CDR1 SGHNT, CDR2 YYREEE (reference sequence). The CDR3 protein is CASSLAGEGNGYTF. The CDR3 nucleotides read TGTGCCAGCAGCTTGGCCGGGGAGGGGAACGGCTACACCTTC. The whole variable domain, remainder taken from reference TRBV5-4 and TRBJ1-2, is ETGVTQSPTHLIKTRGQQVTLRCSSQSGHNTVSWYQQALGQGPQFIFQYYREEENGRGNFPPRFSGLQFPNYSSELNVNALELDDSALYLCASSLAGEGNGYTFGSGTRLTVV.

This sequence joins TRBV6-2 or TRBV6-3 and TRBJ2-5; the D is unclear. Trimming took 1 base from V and 0 from J, leaving 0 bases between them. The CDR3 is made up of 12 amino acids. Germline CDR1 is MNHEY and CDR2 is SVGEGT. CDR3 in amino acids: CASSYYQETQYF. The CDR3 DNA sequence: TGTGCCAGCAGTTACTACCAAGAGACCCAGTACTTC.

About this clone: This same CDR3 is encoded by further DNA sequences in the sample. The CDR3 DNA is TGTGCCAGCAGCCTCACAGGGGGGAACACTGAAGCTTTCTTT. Amino acids: CASSLTGGNTEAFF. This rearrangement joins TRBV7-9 to TRBJ1-1; 8 nucleotides align to TRBD1. There are 14 residues in the CDR3. J gave up 1 base and V 5 bases, and 3 bases lay outside the gene matches. The V gene's germline CDR1 is SEHNR and CDR2 FQNEAQ (reference sequence).

CDR3 protein: CASNLAGGPDTDTQYF. In DNA form, the CDR3 reads TGTGCCAGCAATCTAGCGGGAGGGCCAGACACAGATACGCAGTATTTT. The chain uses TRBV7-9 and TRBJ2-3, with 12 bases identical to TRBD2. Germline V gives CDR1 SEHNR, CDR2 FQNEAQ (reference sequence). The J segment lost 2 bases and the V segment lost 7 bases, leaving 7 bases of the junction unmatched. The CDR3 sequence is 16 residues long. Complete variable domain (other parts from reference TRBV7-9 and TRBJ2-3): DTGVSQNPRHKITKRGQNVTFRCDPISEHNRLYWYRQTLGQGPEFLTYFQNEAQLEKSRLLSDRFSAERPKGSFSTLEIQRTEQGDSAMYLCASNLAGGPDTDTQYFGPGTRLTVL.

The rearrangement joins TRBV5-1 to TRBJ1-4; D unresolved. In germline, CDR1 is SGHRS, CDR2 YFSETQ. The CDR3 consists of 15 residues. Trimming took off 4 bases at V and 5 bases at J, with 15 bases between the two ends. CDR3 amino acids: CASSPDGRENEKLFF. The CDR3 DNA sequence: TGCGCCAGCAGCCCGGATGGACGGGAGAATGAAAAACTGTTTTTT.

As concerns this clone: An end of the junction differs from the germline gene, which may be a read error. For the CDR3, the DNA is TGTGCTAGCAGCCGGGACAGTAGCTCCTACAATGAGCAGTTCTTC. This gives the protein CASSRDSSSYNEQFF. This chain links TRBV7-7 with TRBJ2-1; 7 nucleotides agree with TRBD1. Per germline, CDR1 SSHAT and CDR2 FNYEAQ (reference sequence). The CDR3 is 15 residues long.

The chain carries TRBV5-8 and TRBJ1-1, with TRBD1 identical over 8 bases. V dropped 4 bases and J dropped 5; count of bases not matched to a gene: 16. Germline V gene data show CDR1 as SGHTS and CDR2 as YDEGEE. The length of the CDR3 is 17 residues. Written as DNA, the CDR3 is TGTGCCAGCAGCCCGATACCCAATAACAGGGGGAGAACTGAAGCTTTCTTT. Its translation: CASSPIPNNRGRTEAFF. The full variable domain, with the rest looked up from reference TRBV5-8 and TRBJ1-1, is EAGVTQSPTHLIKTRGQQATLRCSPISGHTSVYWYQQALGLGLQFLLWYDEGEERNRGNFPPRFSGRQFPNYSSELNVNALELEDSALYLCASSPIPNNRGRTEAFFGQGTRLTVV.

The chain is built from TRBV5-1 and TRBJ1-2, with TRBD1 as a possible D gene (5 bases). V lost 0 bases and J 0 bases, leaving 9 bases between the germline ends. CDR1 is SGHRS and CDR2 is YFSETQ in the germline V gene. The CDR3 totals 15 residues. CDR3 bases: TGCGCCAGCAGCTTGGGACAGAATTCTAACTATGGCTACACCTTC. This translates into CASSLGQNSNYGYTF. Full variable domain (rest looked up from reference TRBV5-1 and TRBJ1-2): KAGVTQTPRYLIKTRGQQVTLSCSPISGHRSVSWYQQTPGQGLQFLFEYFSETQRNKGNFPGRFSGRQFSNSRSEMNVSTLELGDSALYLCASSLGQNSNYGYTFGSGTRLTVV.

The V gene is TRBV4-3, the J gene TRBJ2-1; D remains unclear. CDR3 length equals 13 residues. The V end was cut by 1 base, the J end by 6 bases, with 7 bases between. CDR1 LGHNA and CDR2 YSLEER come from the germline V gene. The CDR3 region has the DNA TGCGCCAGCAGCCAAGGACCGGTCAATGAGCAGTTCTTC. Its protein is CASSQGPVNEQFF.

The chain couples TRBV7-2 to TRBJ2-5; possible D gene TRBD1, 6 bases. This CDR3 is 16 amino acids long. V gave up 4 bases and J gave up 7 bases, with 22 bases separating them. Germline V gene lookup returns CDR1 SGHTA and CDR2 FQGNSA. In nucleotides, the CDR3 is TGTGCCAGCAGCTCGCCCACCCTGGACAGCCGGTGGACCCAGTACTTC. Protein product: CASSSPTLDSRWTQYF.